The clone carrying this TCR beta chain has only a few counts. Its antigen is not known. CDR3 length: 18 amino acids. V was shortened by 5 bases and J by 0 bases, with 19 bases between the two germline ends. CDR1 and CDR2 (germline): SGHVS, FNYEAQ. TCRdb keeps only in-frame clones here, not all; method: immunoSEQ multiplex PCR. The repertoire has 95,000 to 110,000 clones, roughly 90% of them found once; the top ten carry approximately 4.5%. This sample is drawn from a study of T cell responses to AZD1222 COVID-19 vaccine. Study-wide results and limits: Sampled repertoires all dated from after the peak T cell response.

This receptor was obtained from an adult in good health. The chain employs TRBV7-6 and TRBJ1-4; perhaps TRBD1 as D (6 bases). Sequenced here: peripheral blood, sampled on day 0 of AZD1222 vaccination. CDR3 bases: TGTGCCAGCAGCCGCGGGGGGGCAAATTCTGCAACTAATGAAAAACTGTTTTTT. Amino acid sequence: CASSRGGANSATNEKLFF.